Below are 18 T cell receptor beta chains sequenced from a single sample in a study of long-term antiretroviral therapy in people with HIV. The immunoSEQ assay was v3.0, run at survey level. Generated by immunoSEQ multiplex PCR, the TCRdb table keeps only in-frame clones and is missing some. This repertoire shows thousands of clones, over 75% found once; its top ten account for about 3%. Sequences were derived from unsorted PBMCs, sampled 3.7 years after starting antiretroviral therapy. The receptors come from a woman aged 50 to 60 with HIV.

The chain employs TRBV6-1 and TRBJ1-1; D is ambiguous. This CDR3 is 13 amino acids long. V lost 7 bases, J lost 4 bases, and 13 bases lay in between. Germline V CDR1 and CDR2: MNHNS, SASEGT. The CDR3 is CASNREFRTEAFF. For the CDR3, the DNA is TGTGCCAGCAATAGGGAATTTCGCACTGAAGCTTTCTTT.

This chain links TRBV19 with TRBJ2-7; D possibly matches TRBD1 or TRBD2 (5 bases each). Trimming took 3 bases from V and 6 from J, leaving 9 bases between them. CDR1 is LNHDA and CDR2 is SQIVND in the germline V gene (reference sequence). This CDR3 has 12 amino acids. Here the CDR3 reads CASSIGGREQYF. The CDR3 nucleotides read TGTGCCAGTAGTATTGGGGGACGCGAGCAGTACTTC. The entire variable domain, with the rest obtained from reference TRBV19 and TRBJ2-7, is as follows: DGGITQSPKYLFRKEGQNVTLSCEQNLNHDAMYWYRQDPGQGLRLIYYSQIVNDFQKGDIAEGYSVSREKKESFPLTVTSAQKNPTAFYLCASSIGGREQYFGPGTRLTVT.

This CDR3 is CASSLVTGRNTIYF. The CDR3 DNA follows: TGTGCCAGCAGCTTAGTCACAGGGAGAAACACCATATATTTT. The chain links TRBV7-8 to TRBJ1-3; D perhaps matches TRBD1 (6 bases). Trimming cost V 1 base and J 5 bases, with 9 bases left between them. Germline-derived CDR1 and CDR2 are SGHVS and FQNEAQ. This CDR3 spans 14 amino acids. The full variable domain, its missing parts supplied by reference TRBV7-8 and TRBJ1-3, is GAGVSQSPRYKVAKRGQDVALRCDPISGHVSLFWYQQALGQGPEFLTYFQNEAQLDKSGLPSDRFFAERPEGSVSTLKIQRTQQEDSAVYLCASSLVTGRNTIYFGEGSWLTVV.

The chain has TRBV15 and TRBJ1-5, with D perhaps matching TRBD1 (5 bases). Germline V gives CDR1 LNHNV, CDR2 YYDKDF (reference sequence). CDR3 length equals 15 residues. Trimming took off 0 bases at V and 5 bases at J, with 11 bases between the two ends. The CDR3 DNA sequence: TGTGCCACCAGCAGAGATAGGGGCCCGTATCAGCCCCAGCATTTT. This gives the protein CATSRDRGPYQPQHF.

The chain is built from TRBV7-6 and TRBJ2-7; weak D call: TRBD2 (5 bases). The V gene's germline CDR1 is SGHVS and CDR2 FNYEAQ. The CDR3 runs to 15 residues. Trimming left V 1 base short and J 5 bases short, with 15 bases between. The CDR3 region has the DNA TGTGCCAGCAGCTTAGGAGTAGAGGGTTTCCACGAGCAGTACTTC. Protein: CASSLGVEGFHEQYF.

This clone was counted between two and nine times. The CDR3, as DNA: TGTGCCAGCAGCTTAATTGGCGGGAACACTGAAGCTTTCTTT. Residues: CASSLIGGNTEAFF. The chain has TRBV7-2 and TRBJ1-1; D unresolved. There are 14 residues in the CDR3. Germline V gene lookup returns CDR1 SGHTA and CDR2 FQGNSA. Deletions cut 2 bases from V and 1 base from J, with 8 bases between. The variable domain in full, completed from reference TRBV7-2 and TRBJ1-1, reads GAGVSQSPSNKVTEKGKDVELRCDPISGHTALYWYRQSLGQGLEFLIYFQGNSAPDKSGLPSDRFSAERTGGSVSTLTIQRTQQEDSAVYLCASSLIGGNTEAFFGQGTRLTVV.

The sample holds a few counts of this clone. This rearrangement joins TRBV5-1 to TRBJ2-2; the D is unclear. CDR1 and CDR2 from the germline V gene are SGHRS and YFSETQ. V lost 2 bases and J lost 0, with 5 bases in between. The CDR3 spans 14 residues. DNA of the CDR3: TGCGCCAGCAGCTTTAACGCGAACACCGGGGAGCTGTTTTTT. This gives the protein CASSFNANTGELFF.

The V and J genes are TRBV29-1 and TRBJ1-2, with D possibly matching TRBD1 (5 bases). The CDR3 has 13 amino acids. In germline, CDR1 is SQVTM, CDR2 ANQGSEA. V was trimmed by 3 bases and J by 4 bases, leaving 12 bases between them. This CDR3 reads CSVEGGGGYGYTF. The CDR3 DNA follows: TGCAGCGTTGAGGGCGGGGGTGGCTATGGCTACACCTTC.

The V gene is TRBV30, the J gene TRBJ2-2; D ambiguous. The germline V gene has CDR1 GTSNPN and CDR2 SVGIG (reference sequence). The CDR3 has 12 residues. The germline V and J ends were trimmed by 1 base and 7 bases, with 7 bases remaining between them. The CDR3, as DNA: TGTGCCTGGAGTGGGGATAACGGGGAGCTGTTTTTT. It translates to CAWSGDNGELFF.

The V and J genes are TRBV7-3 and TRBJ2-2; 7 bases match TRBD2. This CDR3 is built from 16 residues. Germline lookup yields CDR1 SGHTA and CDR2 FQGTGA. The V segment lost 4 bases and the J segment 3 bases; nucleotides outside the gene matches: 8. The CDR3 reads CASSSGLVSYTGELFF. Here the CDR3 DNA reads TGTGCCAGCAGCTCAGGACTAGTCTCTTACACCGGGGAGCTGTTTTTT.

The chain joins TRBV7-2 to TRBJ1-2; the D is unclear. V was shortened by 1 base and J by 5 bases, with 5 bases between the two germline ends. The germline CDR1 and CDR2 sequences are SGHTA and FQGNSA. CDR3 size: 12 residues. The CDR3 DNA is TGTGCCAGCAGCTTAGGTGTGTATGGCTACACCTTC. Residues: CASSLGVYGYTF.

This chain uses TRBV9 with TRBJ2-1; TRBD2 matches at 11 bases. The V gene's germline CDR1 is SGDLS and CDR2 YYNGEE. The CDR3 contains 17 residues. V gave up 4 bases and J gave up 2 bases; unmatched junction bases: 8. The CDR3 DNA is TGTGCCAGCAGCCCGACTAGCGGGAATGGGGCCTACAATGAGCAGTTCTTC. Its translation is CASSPTSGNGAYNEQFF.

V is TRBV28 and J is TRBJ2-7; 7 nucleotides align to TRBD1. Germline V gene sequence: CDR1 MDHEN, CDR2 SYDVKM. The V segment lost 4 bases and the J segment 1 base; nucleotides outside the gene matches: 1. This CDR3 spans 13 amino acids. DNA for the CDR3: TGTGCCAGCAGTTCGGGACAGTCCTACGAGCAGTACTTC. As protein: CASSSGQSYEQYF.

The chain uses TRBV4-2 and TRBJ1-5, with D possibly TRBD1 on 5 matching bases. The V gene's germline CDR1 is LGHNA and CDR2 YNFKEQ. The germline V and J ends were trimmed by 0 bases and 5 bases, with 8 bases remaining between them. The CDR3 totals 14 residues. The CDR3 loop reads CASSQDGTDQPQHF. CDR3 coding DNA: TGTGCCAGCAGCCAAGACGGGACCGATCAGCCCCAGCATTTT.

CDR3 nucleotide sequence: TGTGCCAGCAGTGTACGTTCCGGCACAGATACGCAGTATTTT. Its translation: CASSVRSGTDTQYF. The rearrangement uses TRBV2 and TRBJ2-3; D is ambiguous. V was pared by 4 bases and J by 1 base, with 9 bases between. Germline assignment: CDR1 SNHLY and CDR2 FYNNEI. The CDR3 length is 14 residues.

V is TRBV5-1 and J is TRBJ2-4; 7 bases are a match to TRBD1. This CDR3 region has 16 residues. With 4 bases clipped from V and 7 bases from J, the junction kept 14 bases outside the gene matches. Looked up from germline, CDR1 is SGHRS and CDR2 is YFSETQ. The CDR3 DNA sequence: TGCGCCAGCAGCATATCACAGGGCTCGGACAGGAACATTCAGTACTTC. Residues: CASSISQGSDRNIQYF.

This clone was seen only a few times. The chain uses TRBV11-2 and TRBJ1-2; unclear D gene. V lost 1 base and J 4 bases, leaving 10 bases between the germline ends. In germline, CDR1 is SGHAT, CDR2 FQNNGV. CDR3 size: 14 residues. The CDR3 bases are TGTGCCAGCAGCTTAGGCCAAGATGGCTATGGCTACACCTTC. Its translation: CASSLGQDGYGYTF.

The V and J genes are TRBV7-2 and TRBJ2-7; TRBD2 agrees at 10 bases. The V segment lost 5 bases and the J segment 4 bases; nucleotides outside the gene matches: 8. The CDR3 runs to 15 residues. The germline V gene encodes CDR1 SGHTA and CDR2 FQGNSA. CDR3 nucleotides: TGTGCCAGCAGCCCCAGAGGACTAGCGGAGTACGAGCAGTACTTC. It is translated as CASSPRGLAEYEQYF.